The present T cell receptor (beta chain) was sequenced within a study of blood T cell repertoires in COVID-19. Study background: COVID-19 samples from acute and convalescent phases originated in the United States, Italy and Spain. PBMCs, B-cell-depleted T cells, or T cells were the source of the cDNA or gDNA that made up the material.

Authors' processing steps: Amplification of reference gene primers provided the estimated nucleated cell counts. TCRdb keeps only in-frame clones here, not all; method: immunoSEQ multiplex PCR. Clone size and the V and J calls come from that table; the DNA yielded D and trimming. The repertoire includes roughly 90,000 clones, around four fifths of them detected once, and around 3.3% sits in the top ten. CDR1 is SGHTA, CDR2 FQGNSA, per germline. The CDR3 is 15 amino acids. Trimming cost V 5 bases and J 2 bases; bases outside gene matches: 7. The rearrangement joins TRBV7-2 to TRBJ2-5; 8 bases are shared with TRBD1. Sequenced: peripheral blood. The TCR was taken from a man aged 50-60 years with acute or convalescent COVID-19. The chain's CDR3 is CASSGQGGGQETQYF. CDR3 nucleotide sequence: TGTGCCAGCAGCGGACAGGGAGGAGGGCAAGAGACCCAGTACTTC.